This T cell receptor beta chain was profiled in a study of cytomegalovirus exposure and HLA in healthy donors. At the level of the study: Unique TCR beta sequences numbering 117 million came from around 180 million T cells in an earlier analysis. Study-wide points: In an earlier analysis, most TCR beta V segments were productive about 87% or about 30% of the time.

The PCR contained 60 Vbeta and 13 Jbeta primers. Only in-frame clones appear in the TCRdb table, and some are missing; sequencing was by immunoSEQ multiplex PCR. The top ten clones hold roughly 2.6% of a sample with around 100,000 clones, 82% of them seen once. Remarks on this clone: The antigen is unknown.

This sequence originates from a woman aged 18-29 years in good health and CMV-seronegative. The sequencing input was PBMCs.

CDR3 sequence: CASSDYGRPNEQFF. CDR3 in DNA: TGTGCCAGCAGCGATTACGGGAGACCTAATGAGCAGTTCTTC. The J gene is TRBJ2-1, the V gene TRBV28, with D perhaps TRBD2 (6 bases). Trimming removed 6 bases at V and 7 bases at J, with 16 bases between. The germline CDR1 and CDR2 sequences are MDHEN and SYDVKM. The CDR3 length is 14 residues.